This T cell receptor beta chain appears in the sequencing data of a study of blood T cell repertoires in COVID-19. Study-level information: COVID-19 samples collected from the United States, Italy and Spain covered acute and convalescent phases.

Authors' processing steps: Researchers report that nucleated cell counts were estimated from reference gene primer amplification. The data were produced by immunoSEQ multiplex PCR, yet TCRdb's version contains in-frame clones alone and is incomplete. V, J and clone size reflect that table, while D and trimming were determined from the DNA. The table has approximately 300,000 clones, roughly nine tenths seen once. Participants came from 20 to 25 US areas, aged roughly 18 to 100 years. Cohort assignment relied on participant-reported clinical history. Trimming removed 4 bases from V and 7 bases from J; junction bases left unmatched: 4. The CDR3 is made up of 15 amino acids. The germline V gene has CDR1 KGHDR and CDR2 SFDVKD.

The sequencing sample was made of PBMCs or T cells enriched from blood (not recorded which). The J gene is TRBJ1-5, the V gene TRBV24-1; 12 bases align to TRBD1. The receptor's source is a woman aged 25 to 39 who had recovered from COVID-19. This chain's CDR3 is CATSEGQGAGQPQHF. The CDR3 coding sequence is TGTGCCACCAGTGAGGGACAGGGGGCAGGGCAGCCCCAGCATTTT.